The clone carrying this T cell receptor (beta chain) has only a few counts. Its specificity is not known. Primers used in a second PCR of about 6 to 11 cycles were a sample-barcoded 5' primer and a J-beta primer mix. Every cDNA molecule bore a tag from a template-switch adaptor containing 12 random nucleotides. TCRdb reprocessed the 5' RACE reads with MiXCR, giving one entry per CDR3 protein. Of roughly 500,000 distinct CDR3 sequences in the sample, 27% are singletons; the top ten hold about 18%. The CDR3 is 14 residues long. Trimming shortened V by 3 bases and J by 2 bases, and 10 bases separated the two germline ends. The germline gives CDR1 SGDLS, CDR2 YYNGEE. The sample is drawn from a study of blood T cells in healthy people across ages. Study-wide findings and caveats: Expanded clonotype changes were possibly confounded by unknown donor CMV status. Diversity of TCR beta correlated strongly with naive T cell percentage. Diversity was higher, and naive CD4+ cells more numerous, in long-lived donors than in aged donors.

The TCR comes from a woman in her seventies in good health. The chain has TRBV9 and TRBJ2-3; the D is unclear. The sample was blood. The CDR3 is CASSAGPHTDTQYF. The CDR3 nucleotides read TGTGCCAGCAGCGCAGGACCACACACAGATACGCAGTATTTT.